These 3 T cell receptor beta chains were sequenced from one sample in a study of CXCR3-negative and CXCR3-positive naive CD8 T cells. No antigen has been identified for these receptors. TRB cDNA libraries were made by UMI-labeled 5' RACE. TCRdb re-called the 5' RACE reads, yielding one record per CDR3 amino acid sequence without DNA. The sample totals about 98,000 distinct CDR3 sequences; its top ten clones hold roughly 0.99%. The study, taken as a whole, reports: Naive cells that were CXCR3-positive had more hydrophobic TRB CDR3s (compared with CXCR3-negative naive cells).

The specimen was naive CXCR3+ CD8+ T cells from blood. Noted subset: CD45RO-CCR7+CD27+CD95- naive CD8+ T cells expressing CXCR3 (TNR3+). The source of these receptors is a human donor in good health. Some clones in this sample may be carry-over from other donors' samples.

The rearrangement uses TRBV7-2 and TRBJ2-7. This CDR3 contains 15 residues. Per the germline V gene, CDR1 is SGHTA and CDR2 is FQGNSA. The CDR3: CASSQTEAVVYEQYF.

The V call is TRBV29-1, the J call TRBJ2-7. CDR1 is SQVTM, CDR2 ANQGSEA, per germline. The CDR3 consists of 11 residues. The CDR3 is CSVEELAEQYF.

This chain uses TRBV25-1 with TRBJ1-2. The germline gives CDR1 MGHDK, CDR2 SYGVNS. The CDR3 consists of 15 residues. This CDR3 is CASSEPSTARYGYTF.